This entry is about one T cell receptor (beta chain). Trimming stripped 7 bases from V and 3 bases from J, with 18 bases between. Per the germline V gene, CDR1 is MDHEN and CDR2 is SYDVKM. The CDR3 has 15 amino acids. The data originate from a study of blood T cell repertoires in COVID-19. Per the original data handling: From reference gene primer amplification, estimates of nucleated cell counts were derived. Using immunoSEQ multiplex PCR, the repertoire was profiled, and TCRdb retains in-frame clones only, with some absent. The DNA was the basis for D and trimming; V, J and clone size are from that table. The sample holds 300,000 to 350,000 clones, approximately 88% seen once.

This receptor was taken from a woman in her twenties or thirties with COVID-19, enrolled during active disease. Sequenced sample: peripheral blood. This rearrangement joins TRBV28 to TRBJ1-2; possibly TRBD1 for D (6 bases). CDR3 nucleotide sequence: TGTGCCAGCACCTCATCCCGGGACATGCACTATGGCTACACCTTC. Protein: CASTSSRDMHYGYTF.